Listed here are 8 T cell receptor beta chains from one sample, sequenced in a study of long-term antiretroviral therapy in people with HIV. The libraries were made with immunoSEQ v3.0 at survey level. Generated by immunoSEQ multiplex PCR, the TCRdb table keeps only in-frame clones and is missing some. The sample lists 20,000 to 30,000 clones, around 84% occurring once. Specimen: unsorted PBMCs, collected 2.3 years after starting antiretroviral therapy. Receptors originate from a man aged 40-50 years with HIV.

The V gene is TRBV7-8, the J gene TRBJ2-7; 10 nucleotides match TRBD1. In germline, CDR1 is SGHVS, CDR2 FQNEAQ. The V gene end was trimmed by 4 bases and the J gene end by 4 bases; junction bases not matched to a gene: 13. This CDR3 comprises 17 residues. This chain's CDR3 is CASSSFKPGTGEYEQYF. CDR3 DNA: TGTGCCAGCAGCTCCTTCAAGCCCGGGACAGGGGAATACGAGCAGTACTTC. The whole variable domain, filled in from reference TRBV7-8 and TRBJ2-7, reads GAGVSQSPRYKVAKRGQDVALRCDPISGHVSLFWYQQALGQGPEFLTYFQNEAQLDKSGLPSDRFFAERPEGSVSTLKIQRTQQEDSAVYLCASSSFKPGTGEYEQYFGPGTRLTVT.

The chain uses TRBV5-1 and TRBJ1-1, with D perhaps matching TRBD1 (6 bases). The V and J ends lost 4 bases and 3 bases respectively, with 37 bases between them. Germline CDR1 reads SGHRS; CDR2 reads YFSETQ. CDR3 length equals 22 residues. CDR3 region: CASSRSIYETGQTRGMHTEAFF. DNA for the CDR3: TGCGCCAGCAGCCGCTCTATTTACGAGACAGGACAAACGAGAGGCATGCACACTGAAGCTTTCTTT.

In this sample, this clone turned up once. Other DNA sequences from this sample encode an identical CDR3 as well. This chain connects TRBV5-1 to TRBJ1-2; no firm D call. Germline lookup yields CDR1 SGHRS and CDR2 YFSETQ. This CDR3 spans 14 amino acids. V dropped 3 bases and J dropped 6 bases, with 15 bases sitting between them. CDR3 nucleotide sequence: TGCGCCAGCAGCTCCCCGGACCGGAGGGATGGCTACACCTTC. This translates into CASSSPDRRDGYTF.

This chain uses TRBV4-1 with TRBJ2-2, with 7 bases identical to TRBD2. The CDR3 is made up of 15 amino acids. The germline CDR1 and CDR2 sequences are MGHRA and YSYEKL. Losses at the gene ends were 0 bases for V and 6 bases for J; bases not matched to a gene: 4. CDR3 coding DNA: TGCGCCAGCAGCCAAGACGGGGGGATCGCCGGGGAGCTGTTTTTT. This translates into CASSQDGGIAGELFF.

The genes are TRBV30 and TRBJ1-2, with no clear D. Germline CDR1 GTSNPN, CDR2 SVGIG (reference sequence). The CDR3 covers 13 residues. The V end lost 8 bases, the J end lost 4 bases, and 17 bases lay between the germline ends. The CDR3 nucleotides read TGTGCCGGAACCCCGGGAGACGGCTATGGCTACACCTTC. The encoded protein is CAGTPGDGYGYTF.

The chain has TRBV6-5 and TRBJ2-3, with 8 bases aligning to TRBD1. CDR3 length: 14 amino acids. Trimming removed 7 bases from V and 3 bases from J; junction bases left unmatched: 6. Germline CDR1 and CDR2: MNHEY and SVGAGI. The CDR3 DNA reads TGTGCCAGCAAGGTGGACAGGGTGACAGATACGCAGTATTTT. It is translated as CASKVDRVTDTQYF.

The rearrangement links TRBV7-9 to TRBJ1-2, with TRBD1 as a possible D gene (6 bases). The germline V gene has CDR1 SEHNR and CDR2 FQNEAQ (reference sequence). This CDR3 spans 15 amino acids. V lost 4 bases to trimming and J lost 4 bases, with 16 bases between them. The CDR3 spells CASSSGGGAGYGYTF. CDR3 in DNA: TGTGCCAGCAGCTCCGGCGGGGGGGCAGGCTATGGCTACACCTTC.

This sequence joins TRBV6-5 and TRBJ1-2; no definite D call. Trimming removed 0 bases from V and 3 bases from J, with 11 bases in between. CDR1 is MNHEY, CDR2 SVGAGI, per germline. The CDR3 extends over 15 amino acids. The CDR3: CASSYSGETHYGYTF. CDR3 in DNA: TGTGCCAGCAGTTACTCTGGGGAGACACACTATGGCTACACCTTC.